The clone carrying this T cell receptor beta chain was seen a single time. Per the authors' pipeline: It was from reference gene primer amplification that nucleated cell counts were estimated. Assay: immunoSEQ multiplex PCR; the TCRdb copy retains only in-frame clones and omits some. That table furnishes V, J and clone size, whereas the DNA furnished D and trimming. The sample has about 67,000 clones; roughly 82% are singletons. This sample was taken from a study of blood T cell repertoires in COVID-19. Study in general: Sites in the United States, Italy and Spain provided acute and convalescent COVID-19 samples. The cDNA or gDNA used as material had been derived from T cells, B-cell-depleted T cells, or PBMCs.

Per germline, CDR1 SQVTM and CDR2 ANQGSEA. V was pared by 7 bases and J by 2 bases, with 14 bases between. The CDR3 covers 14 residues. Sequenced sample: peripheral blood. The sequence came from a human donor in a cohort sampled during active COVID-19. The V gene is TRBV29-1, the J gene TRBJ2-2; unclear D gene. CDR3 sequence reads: CSARGHRNTGELFF. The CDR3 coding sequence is TGCAGCGCCCGTGGTCACAGAAACACCGGGGAGCTGTTTTTT.